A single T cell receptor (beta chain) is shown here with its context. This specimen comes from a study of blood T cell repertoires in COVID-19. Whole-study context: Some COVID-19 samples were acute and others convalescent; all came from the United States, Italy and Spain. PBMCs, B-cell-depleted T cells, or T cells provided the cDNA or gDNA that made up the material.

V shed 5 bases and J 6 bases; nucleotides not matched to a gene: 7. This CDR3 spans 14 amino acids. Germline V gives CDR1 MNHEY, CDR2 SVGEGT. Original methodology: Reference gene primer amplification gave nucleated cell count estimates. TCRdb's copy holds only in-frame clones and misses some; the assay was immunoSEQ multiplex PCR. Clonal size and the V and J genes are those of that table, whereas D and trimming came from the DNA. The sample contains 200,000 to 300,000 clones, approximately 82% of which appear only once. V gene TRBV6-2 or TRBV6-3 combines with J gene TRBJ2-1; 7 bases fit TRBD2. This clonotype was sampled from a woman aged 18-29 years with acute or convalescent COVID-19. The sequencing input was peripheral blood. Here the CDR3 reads CASSQSGNGNEQFF. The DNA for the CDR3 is TGTGCCAGCAGTCAAAGCGGGAATGGCAATGAGCAGTTCTTC.